One sample yielded the 19 T cell receptor beta chains listed below, sequenced in a study of blood T cell repertoires in COVID-19. Sequencing was performed with immunoSEQ multiplex PCR; in TCRdb, only in-frame clones are kept and a portion is missing. The data contain around 140,000 clones, 80% to 85% of them singletons. Sequenced material: peripheral blood. These receptors were taken from a human donor in a cohort sampled during active COVID-19.

CDR3 coding DNA: TGTGCCAGCAGCTTAGCTGTAGACACAGACTATGGCTACACCTTC. It is translated as CASSLAVDTDYGYTF. The genes are TRBV7-9 and TRBJ1-2; no firm D call. Germline V CDR1 and CDR2: SEHNR, FQNEAQ (reference sequence). Trimming took off 0 bases at V and 3 bases at J, with 11 bases between the two ends. The CDR3 length is 15 residues.

The rearrangement links TRBV7-2 to TRBJ2-3, with TRBD2 identical over 7 bases. Germline values: CDR1 SGHTA, CDR2 FQGNSA. V was pared by 3 bases and J by 4 bases, with 10 bases of the junction left unmatched. The CDR3 is made up of 16 amino acids. The CDR3 DNA follows: TGTGCCAGCAGCTTCTCCGGGGGGTGGATACCAGATACGCAGTATTTT. Translated: CASSFSGGWIPDTQYF.

This sequence joins TRBV5-1 and TRBJ2-3, with TRBD2 matching 10 bases. Germline CDR1 is SGHRS and CDR2 is YFSETQ. After removal of 4 bases from V and 2 bases from J, the junction contained 7 bases not matched to a gene. The CDR3 is 16 residues long. CDR3 protein: CASSPLAGVPTDTQYF. The CDR3 coding sequence is TGCGCCAGCAGCCCTCTAGCGGGAGTACCCACAGATACGCAGTATTTT. Full variable domain (outside the CDR3, taken from reference TRBV5-1 and TRBJ2-3): KAGVTQTPRYLIKTRGQQVTLSCSPISGHRSVSWYQQTPGQGLQFLFEYFSETQRNKGNFPGRFSGRQFSNSRSEMNVSTLELGDSALYLCASSPLAGVPTDTQYFGPGTRLTVL.

The chain is built from TRBV7-9 and TRBJ2-3; TRBD1 matches at 9 bases. From germline, CDR1 is SEHNR and CDR2 FQNEAQ (reference sequence). CDR3 length equals 16 residues. V gave up 4 bases and J gave up 1 base; unmatched junction bases: 6. CDR3 protein: CASSSGQGIGTDTQYF. The CDR3 DNA reads as TGTGCCAGCAGCTCCGGACAGGGGATAGGCACAGATACGCAGTATTTT.

V and J are TRBV5-1 and TRBJ1-5; the D gene is possibly TRBD1 (6 bases). This CDR3 region has 15 residues. CDR1 is SGHRS, CDR2 YFSETQ, per germline. V shed 0 bases and J shed 1 base, with 8 bases lying between them. The CDR3 protein is CASSLGGTSNQPQHF. The CDR3 DNA follows: TGCGCCAGCAGCTTGGGAGGGACAAGCAATCAGCCCCAGCATTTT.

This clone was counted only a few times. The CDR3 region is CASRSGNLNTGELFF. DNA for the CDR3: TGTGCCAGCCGGAGCGGGAACTTGAACACCGGGGAGCTGTTTTTT. The J gene is TRBJ2-2, the V gene TRBV2, with TRBD2 identical over 7 bases. The CDR3 length is 15 residues. From germline, CDR1 is SNHLY and CDR2 FYNNEI. V lost 8 bases to trimming and J lost 1 base; unmatched junction nucleotides: 7.

V is TRBV7-9 and J is TRBJ2-5; 9 bases agree with TRBD2. The CDR3 has 17 amino acids. Germline CDR1 SEHNR, CDR2 FQNEAQ (reference sequence). The V gene end was trimmed by 0 bases and the J gene end by 5 bases; junction bases not matched to a gene: 10. The CDR3 nucleotides read TGTGCCAGCAGCTTAGCCCCCCCTAGCGGGGCAGGGGAGACCCAGTACTTC. It translates to CASSLAPPSGAGETQYF.

This clone was picked up one time. The chain carries TRBV15 and TRBJ2-1; 7 bases fit TRBD2. The ends lost 0 bases at V and 0 bases at J; junction bases unmatched: 2. Germline lookup yields CDR1 LNHNV and CDR2 YYDKDF (reference sequence). The CDR3 totals 16 residues. The CDR3 here is CATSREWGGSYNEQFF. CDR3 in DNA: TGTGCCACCAGCAGAGAATGGGGGGGCTCCTACAATGAGCAGTTCTTC.

This chain connects TRBV19 to TRBJ2-2; TRBD1 matches 7 bases. V trimming: 10 bases; J trimming: 6 bases; junction bases outside the gene matches: 14. This CDR3 contains 15 residues. Germline V gene sequence: CDR1 LNHDA, CDR2 SQIVND (reference sequence). CDR3 region: CATIKAGGVPGELFF. The CDR3 DNA is TGTGCCACCATTAAGGCAGGGGGAGTTCCCGGGGAGCTGTTTTTT.

The genes are TRBV5-1 and TRBJ2-7; D might be TRBD1 (6 bases). This CDR3 has 14 residues. From germline, CDR1 is SGHRS and CDR2 YFSETQ. Trimming removed 5 bases from V and 4 bases from J, with 16 bases in between. The CDR3 DNA sequence: TGCGCCAGCAGGAAACCGACAGGCCTATACGAGCAGTACTTC. This sequence encodes CASRKPTGLYEQYF.

This chain uses TRBV27 with TRBJ2-4; D may be TRBD2 (6 bases). The germline CDR1 and CDR2 sequences are MNHEY and SMNVEV (reference sequence). The V gene lost 6 bases and the J gene lost 8 bases, with 14 bases spanning the gap. The CDR3 extends over 13 amino acids. The CDR3 DNA follows: TGTGCCAGCAGCGGACGACCGGGGGACATTCAGTACTTC. Encoded protein: CASSGRPGDIQYF.

For this clone: Different DNA sequences within this sample yield the same CDR3. J is TRBJ2-5 and V is TRBV5-1; D gene uncertain. CDR1 is SGHRS and CDR2 is YFSETQ in the germline V gene. Trimming stripped 0 bases from V and 2 bases from J, with 8 bases between. The CDR3 totals 14 residues. CDR3 nucleotide sequence: TGCGCCAGCAGCTTGGCGTCACTACAAGAGACCCAGTACTTC. It encodes CASSLASLQETQYF.

This clone was observed once. The V gene is TRBV27, the J gene TRBJ1-1; D ambiguous. V was trimmed by 0 bases and J by 1 base, leaving 6 bases between them. The CDR3 covers 14 residues. The germline V gene has CDR1 MNHEY and CDR2 SMNVEV (reference sequence). The CDR3 DNA is TGTGCCAGCAGTTTATCCTACGGGAACACTGAAGCTTTCTTT. Translating gives CASSLSYGNTEAFF.

DNA for the CDR3: TGTGCCAGCAGCCGCGGACAGGGAGAGACCCAGTACTTC. It encodes CASSRGQGETQYF. The chain uses TRBV9 and TRBJ2-5, with 8 bases that match TRBD1. The junction had 3 bases not matched to a gene; V was cut back by 4 bases and J by 4 bases. Germline CDR1 is SGDLS and CDR2 is YYNGEE. CDR3 size: 13 residues. Full variable domain (missing parts from reference TRBV9 and TRBJ2-5): DSGVTQTPKHLITATGQRVTLRCSPRSGDLSVYWYQQSLDQGLQFLIQYYNGEERAKGNILERFSAQQFPDLHSELNLSSLELGDSALYFCASSRGQGETQYFGPGTRLLVL.

The rearrangement joins TRBV27 to TRBJ1-5, with 10 nucleotides matching TRBD1. Losses at the gene ends were 5 bases for V and 4 bases for J; bases not matched to a gene: 8. Per the germline V gene, CDR1 is MNHEY and CDR2 is SMNVEV (reference sequence). This CDR3 is built from 16 residues. This CDR3 reads CASSDRDRGWNQPQHF. The DNA for the CDR3 is TGTGCCAGCAGTGACCGGGACAGGGGTTGGAATCAGCCCCAGCATTTT.

The chain couples TRBV7-3 to TRBJ1-3, with 7 bases aligning to TRBD1. The CDR3 runs 15 residues. V lost 5 bases, J lost 4 bases, and 8 bases stayed unmatched. The V gene's germline CDR1 is SGHTA and CDR2 FQGTGA. CDR3 DNA sequence: TGTGCCAGCAGCCAGGGGGTAGGAGTCGGAAACACCATATATTTT. Amino acid sequence: CASSQGVGVGNTIYF.

This chain joins TRBV5-4 and TRBJ2-5; TRBD1 aligns across 7 bases. The J segment lost 1 base and the V segment lost 3 bases, leaving 3 bases of the junction unmatched. The germline V gene encodes CDR1 SGHNT and CDR2 YYREEE (reference sequence). The CDR3 runs to 14 residues. The CDR3 loop is CASSSGGTQETQYF. CDR3 nucleotide sequence: TGTGCCAGCAGCTCAGGGGGTACCCAAGAGACCCAGTACTTC.

The J gene is TRBJ2-7, the V gene TRBV2, with TRBD1 as a possible D gene (5 bases). The CDR3 is 13 residues long. The germline gives CDR1 SNHLY, CDR2 FYNNEI. V gave up 6 bases and J gave up 4 bases, with 13 bases separating them. CDR3 DNA sequence: TGTGCCAGCAGCCCCCACAGGACGTACGAGCAGTACTTC. Residues: CASSPHRTYEQYF.

V and J are TRBV7-2 and TRBJ2-7; 10 positions match TRBD2. Trimming removed 2 bases from V and 3 bases from J; junction bases left unmatched: 10. CDR1 and CDR2 from the germline V gene are SGHTA and FQGNSA. The CDR3 has 17 residues. The CDR3 region is CASSLFTSGRALYEQYF. The CDR3 region has the DNA TGTGCCAGCAGCTTATTTACCAGCGGGAGGGCCCTCTACGAGCAGTACTTC.